Below are 23 T cell receptor beta chains sequenced from a single sample in a study of early T cells in non-severe SARS-CoV-2 infection. TCRdb recomputed calls from the 5' RACE reads with MiXCR, one row per CDR3 protein. In the table there are about 60,000 distinct CDR3 sequences, approximately 12% of which are singletons. What was sequenced was whole blood. These receptors were obtained from an adult who was a healthcare worker with PCR-confirmed SARS-CoV-2 infection or an uninfected control (not recorded which).

In this sample, this clonotype turned up many times. The genes are TRBV10-2 and TRBJ2-4; TRBD2 aligns across 14 bases. From germline, CDR1 is WSHSY and CDR2 SAAADI. Trimming cost V 4 bases and J 1 base; bases outside gene matches: 6. The CDR3 contains 18 residues. This CDR3 reads CASSGLAGGVGAKNIQYF. The CDR3, as DNA: TGCGCCAGCAGTGGACTAGCGGGAGGGGTTGGGGCCAAAAACATTCAGTACTTC.

The rearrangement uses TRBV29-1 and TRBJ2-4, with 7 bases lining up with TRBD2. With 4 bases clipped from V and 2 bases from J, the junction kept 11 bases outside the gene matches. The CDR3 is 16 residues long. Germline assignment: CDR1 SQVTM and CDR2 ANQGSEA. The chain's CDR3 is CSVALLGEGSKNIQYF. The DNA for the CDR3 is TGCAGCGTTGCCCTCCTTGGGGAGGGGTCCAAAAACATTCAGTACTTC.

The rearrangement links TRBV7-2 to TRBJ2-7; 8 bases map to TRBD2. The J segment lost 4 bases and the V segment lost 5 bases, leaving 7 bases of the junction unmatched. CDR3 length: 14 residues. The germline gives CDR1 SGHTA, CDR2 FQGNSA. This CDR3 is CASSAGGGRYEQYF. CDR3 coding DNA: TGTGCCAGCAGCGCGGGAGGCGGGAGGTACGAGCAGTACTTC. The whole variable domain, remainder taken from reference TRBV7-2 and TRBJ2-7, is GAGVSQSPSNKVTEKGKDVELRCDPISGHTALYWYRQSLGQGLEFLIYFQGNSAPDKSGLPSDRFSAERTGGSVSTLTIQRTQQEDSAVYLCASSAGGGRYEQYFGPGTRLTVT.

This clonotype came up many times. The V call is TRBV20-1, the J call TRBJ1-3; tentative D call: TRBD1 (5 bases). Trimming shortened V by 7 bases and J by 0 bases, and 13 bases separated the two germline ends. CDR1 and CDR2 from the germline V gene are DFQATT and SNEGSKA (reference sequence). The CDR3 contains 14 residues. CDR3 sequence: CSVPGPVSGNTIYF. The CDR3 DNA sequence: TGCAGTGTTCCGGGACCGGTCTCTGGAAACACCATATATTTT.

This chain uses TRBV20-1 with TRBJ2-4; 7 nucleotides align to TRBD2. Per the germline V gene, CDR1 is DFQATT and CDR2 is SNEGSKA (reference sequence). This CDR3 region has 14 residues. The V and J ends lost 4 bases and 1 base, in that order; junction bases with no gene match: 4. The DNA for the CDR3 is TGCAGTGCTAACGCGGGAGAGGCCAAAAACATTCAGTACTTC. As protein: CSANAGEAKNIQYF.

V and J are TRBV18 and TRBJ1-1, with 8 positions matching TRBD1. CDR1 and CDR2 (germline): KGHSH, LQKENI. The V gene end was trimmed by 6 bases and the J gene end by 1 base; junction bases not matched to a gene: 1. This CDR3 has 13 amino acids. The CDR3 loop reads CASSGQGNTEAFF. For the CDR3, the DNA is TGTGCCAGCTCCGGACAGGGGAACACTGAAGCTTTCTTT.

For this clonotype: A much larger clone is a single base away; this may be a read error. The chain recombines TRBV19 with TRBJ2-7, with D possibly being TRBD1 or TRBD2 (5 bases each). Germline V lookup: CDR1 LNHDA, CDR2 SQIVND (reference sequence). This CDR3 has 13 amino acids. The CDR3 DNA sequence: TGTGCCAGTAGCCCCCGGGACGGCTACGAGCAGAACTTC. Residues: CASSPRDGYEQNF.

This clonotype was picked up many times. The chain is built from TRBV6-5 and TRBJ1-2; TRBD1 matches 8 bases. Germline assignment: CDR1 MNHEY and CDR2 SVGAGI. The CDR3 is 11 residues long. Unmatched junction bases numbered 2, after V lost 6 bases and J lost 8 bases. CDR3 protein: CASSPGGGYTF. DNA for the CDR3: TGTGCCAGCAGCCCAGGGGGCGGCTACACCTTC.

The chain couples TRBV29-1 to TRBJ2-7; D is possibly TRBD2 (6 bases). The V gene lost 4 bases and the J gene lost 2 bases, with 9 bases spanning the gap. Germline lookup yields CDR1 SQVTM and CDR2 ANQGSEA. The CDR3 has 12 residues. This CDR3 reads CSVAPGAYEQYF. In nucleotides, the CDR3 is TGCAGCGTTGCCCCGGGGGCCTACGAGCAGTACTTC.

This clonotype was observed many times. The CDR3: CAVGQGATSGANVLTF. CDR3 DNA: TGTGCGGTAGGACAGGGGGCCACCTCTGGGGCCAACGTCCTGACTTTC. V is TRBV27 and J is TRBJ2-6, with TRBD1 identical over 11 bases. CDR1 is MNHEY and CDR2 is SMNVEV in the germline V gene (reference sequence). The length of the CDR3 is 16 residues.

This clonotype was seen ten or more times. The chain is built from TRBV27 and TRBJ2-1; 7 positions agree with TRBD2. Looked up from germline, CDR1 is MNHEY and CDR2 is SMNVEV (reference sequence). Trimming at V came to 6 bases and at J to 0 bases, leaving 5 bases not matched to a gene. The CDR3 length is 15 residues. CDR3 protein: CASSPAGSSYNEQFF. The CDR3 coding sequence is TGTGCCAGCAGCCCAGCGGGGAGCTCCTACAATGAGCAGTTCTTC.

This clonotype was seen ten or more times. This chain links TRBV11-2 with TRBJ2-5; maybe TRBD2 (5 bases). Trimming pared 2 bases from V and 1 base from J, leaving 11 bases between. Germline loops: CDR1 SGHAT, CDR2 FQNNGV. This CDR3 spans 15 amino acids. The CDR3 coding sequence is TGTGCCAGCAGCTTAAGTCGTACTAGCCAAGAGACCCAGTACTTC. Translation gives CASSLSRTSQETQYF.

In this sample, this clonotype turned up a few times. This chain connects TRBV15 to TRBJ2-2; 11 positions agree with TRBD2. With V trimmed by 2 bases and J by 5 bases, 4 bases remained unmatched. Germline CDR1 and CDR2: LNHNV and YYDKDF (reference sequence). The CDR3 is 16 amino acids. Here the CDR3 reads CATSRLAGGRTGELFF. CDR3 bases: TGTGCCACCAGCAGACTAGCGGGGGGCCGGACCGGGGAGCTGTTTTTT. The complete variable domain, with remaining parts taken from reference TRBV15 and TRBJ2-2, reads DAMVIQNPRYQVTQFGKPVTLSCSQTLNHNVMYWYQQKSSQAPKLLFHYYDKDFNNEADTPDNFQSRRPNTSFCFLDIRSPGLGDTAMYLCATSRLAGGRTGELFFGEGSRLTVL.

In this sample, this clonotype turned up once. This chain uses TRBV28 with TRBJ2-1; the match to TRBD2 covers 8 bases. Germline CDR1 MDHEN, CDR2 SYDVKM. The trim removed 6 bases at V and 8 bases at J, leaving 9 bases unmatched. The CDR3 extends over 14 amino acids. The CDR3 nucleotides read TGTGCCAGCAGGACTAGCGCCGCATGGGATGAGCAGTTCTTC. It translates to CASRTSAAWDEQFF.

This clonotype was seen many times. The V and J genes are TRBV18 and TRBJ2-7; weak D call: TRBD1 (6 bases). This CDR3 contains 14 residues. Per germline, CDR1 KGHSH and CDR2 LQKENI. V lost 6 bases and J 5 bases, leaving 17 bases between the germline ends. As DNA, the CDR3 is TGTGCCAGCTCCCCCGCCACAGGGATCGACGAGCAGTACTTC. Translation gives CASSPATGIDEQYF.

V and J are TRBV7-2 and TRBJ2-7; D gene uncertain. CDR1 is SGHTA and CDR2 is FQGNSA in the germline V gene. The CDR3 spans 13 residues. The V gene lost 2 bases and the J gene lost 6 bases, with 11 bases spanning the gap. The CDR3 loop reads CASSLRLKGEQYF. Written as DNA, the CDR3 is TGTGCCAGCAGCTTACGTCTTAAGGGCGAGCAGTACTTC.

V and J are TRBV7-3 and TRBJ2-7, with D perhaps given as TRBD1 or TRBD2 (6 bases each). The germline gives CDR1 SGHTA, CDR2 FQGTGA. The CDR3 sequence is 16 residues long. Trimming left V 0 bases short and J 7 bases short, with 19 bases between. This CDR3 is CASSLTGAGGKQEQYF. The CDR3 nucleotides read TGTGCCAGCAGCTTAACGGGGGCAGGCGGGAAGCAAGAGCAGTACTTC. The whole variable domain, filled in from reference TRBV7-3 and TRBJ2-7, reads GAGVSQTPSNKVTEKGKYVELRCDPISGHTALYWYRQSLGQGPEFLIYFQGTGAADDSGLPNDRFFAVRPEGSVSTLKIQRTERGDSAVYLCASSLTGAGGKQEQYFGPGTRLTVT.

In its sample, this clonotype was seen a few times. The rearrangement joins TRBV4-1 to TRBJ2-2; TRBD2 is a possible D gene (6 bases). Germline V CDR1 and CDR2: MGHRA, YSYEKL. Trimming pared 6 bases from V and 3 bases from J, leaving 17 bases between. The CDR3 sequence is 16 residues long. The CDR3 is CASSHRDSRDTGELFF. Written as DNA, the CDR3 is TGCGCCAGCAGTCACCGGGACTCCCGGGACACCGGGGAGCTGTTTTTT.

This clonotype was picked up many times. The chain recombines TRBV5-1 with TRBJ1-1; the D is unclear. This CDR3 contains 15 residues. V was shortened by 0 bases and J by 1 base, with 10 bases between the two germline ends. Germline V lookup: CDR1 SGHRS, CDR2 YFSETQ. The CDR3 DNA is TGCGCCAGCAGCTTGGGGGTGAGGAGGAACACTGAAGCTTTCTTT. It encodes CASSLGVRRNTEAFF.

The V call is TRBV29-1, the J call TRBJ2-3; D tentatively reads TRBD1 or TRBD2 (6 bases each). The germline V gene has CDR1 SQVTM and CDR2 ANQGSEA. The CDR3 has 12 amino acids. V was cut by 6 bases and J by 2 bases, with 9 bases left in between. The CDR3 region is CSVTGATDTQYF. The DNA for the CDR3 is TGCAGCGTGACGGGGGCCACAGATACGCAGTATTTT.

This clonotype has ten or more counts. This rearrangement joins TRBV27 to TRBJ2-1; TRBD2 is a possible D gene (5 bases). The V and J ends lost 2 bases and 4 bases respectively, with 12 bases between them. From germline, CDR1 is MNHEY and CDR2 SMNVEV (reference sequence). The CDR3 covers 15 residues. CDR3 DNA sequence: TGTGCCAGCAGTTTACGAGCGGAGTTATACAATGAGCAGTTCTTC. This encodes CASSLRAELYNEQFF.

This clonotype was counted between two and nine times. The rearrangement links TRBV5-1 to TRBJ2-6, with 7 nucleotides matching TRBD1. The ends lost 4 bases at V and 0 bases at J; junction bases unmatched: 10. Germline CDR1 and CDR2: SGHRS and YFSETQ. The CDR3 has 18 amino acids. Written as DNA, the CDR3 is TGCGCCAGCAGCACCCGGACAGGCCGATCCTCTGGGGCCAACGTCCTGACTTTC. This translates into CASSTRTGRSSGANVLTF.

In this sample, this clonotype turned up many times. The chain is built from TRBV5-1 and TRBJ2-5; 9 nucleotides agree with TRBD1. Germline trimming cut 4 bases from V and 6 bases from J; bases unmatched to any gene: 10. This CDR3 region has 15 residues. In germline, CDR1 is SGHRS, CDR2 YFSETQ. The CDR3 DNA sequence: TGCGCCAGCAGCCCTGGACAGGGGAACGCGCAGACCCAGTACTTC. Translating it yields CASSPGQGNAQTQYF.